This T cell receptor beta chain was sequenced during a study of blood T cell repertoires in COVID-19. Generated by immunoSEQ multiplex PCR, the TCRdb table keeps only in-frame clones and is missing some. Of 150,000 to 200,000 clones in the sample, roughly 87% were seen once. V lost 4 bases, J lost 7 bases, and 8 bases stayed unmatched. Germline-derived CDR1 and CDR2 are SGHDT and YYEEEE. The CDR3 runs to 15 residues. The sample was peripheral blood. The rearrangement links TRBV5-6 to TRBJ1-4; 9 bases are shared with TRBD1. This sequence originates from a woman aged 70-85 years with COVID-19, enrolled during active disease. For the CDR3, the DNA is TGTGCCAGCAGCGGCGCCGGGACAGGGCGTGAAAAACTGTTTTTT. Its translation: CASSGAGTGREKLFF.